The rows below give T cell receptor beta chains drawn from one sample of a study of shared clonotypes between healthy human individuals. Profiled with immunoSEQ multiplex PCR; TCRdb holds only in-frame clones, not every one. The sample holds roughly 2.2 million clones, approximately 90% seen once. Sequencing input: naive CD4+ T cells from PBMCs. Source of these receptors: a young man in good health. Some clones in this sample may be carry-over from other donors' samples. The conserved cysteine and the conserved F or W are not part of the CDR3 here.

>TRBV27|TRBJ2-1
ASSSSTGLAGGNEQF
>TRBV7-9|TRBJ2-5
ASSPGTSGLRDQTQY
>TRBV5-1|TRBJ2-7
ASSSAQGFYEQY
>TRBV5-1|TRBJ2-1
ASSLAVGGPRNEQF
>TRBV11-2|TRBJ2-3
ASSFEGTSADTQY
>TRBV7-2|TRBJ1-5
ASSRTSPEDYYSNQPQH
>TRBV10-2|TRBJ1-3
ASSASSGNTIY
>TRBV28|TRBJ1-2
ASSLSAGGGKNYGYT
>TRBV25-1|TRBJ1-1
ASSEPGTGGLQAF
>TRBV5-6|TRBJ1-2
ASRGIDYGYT
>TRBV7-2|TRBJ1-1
ASSLDQGPLGAF
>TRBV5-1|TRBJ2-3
ASSATGWTTDTQY
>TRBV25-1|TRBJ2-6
ASTSRVRPNVLT
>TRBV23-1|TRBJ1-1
ASRPAKRGPTEAF
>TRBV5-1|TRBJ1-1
ASSLGEVLNTEAF
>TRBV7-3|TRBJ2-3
ASSLEWGNTQY
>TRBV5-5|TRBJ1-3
ASSIVVGTGRESSGNTIY
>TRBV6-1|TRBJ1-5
ATQSERGGVQPQH
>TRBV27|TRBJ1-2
ASSRGQGAAYGYT
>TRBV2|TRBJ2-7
ASSIRQGTEQY
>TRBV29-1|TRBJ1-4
SVGGTSGVEKLF
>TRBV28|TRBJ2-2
ASSLAGGPWELF
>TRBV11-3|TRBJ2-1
ASSKGRDEQF
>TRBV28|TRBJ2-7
ASRPGQSYEQY
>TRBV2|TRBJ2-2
ASSAVPANTGELF
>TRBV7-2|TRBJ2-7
ASSLGGSYYEQY
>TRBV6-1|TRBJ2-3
ASSVTPDTQY
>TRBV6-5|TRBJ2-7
ASSYAGTSGYEQY
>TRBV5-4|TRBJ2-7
ASSPGGPSGEQY
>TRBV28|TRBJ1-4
ASTSPAPNEKLF
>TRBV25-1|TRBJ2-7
ASKGTGASYEQY
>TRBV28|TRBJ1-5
ASSLLGSGQNQPQH
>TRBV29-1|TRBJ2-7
SGGQGLDYEQY
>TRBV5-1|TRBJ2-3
ASSEGIGTDTQY
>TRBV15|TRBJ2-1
ATSRGTRATYNEQF
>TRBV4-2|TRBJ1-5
ASSPSTGYSNQPQH
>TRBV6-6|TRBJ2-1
ASSYAPAGPYNEQF
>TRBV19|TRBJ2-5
ASTLSGQQETQY
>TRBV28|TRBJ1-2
ASSRQVSGNYGYT
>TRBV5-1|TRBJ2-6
ASSPITSGSSSGANVLT
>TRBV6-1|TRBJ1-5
ASSEVAPPSRNQPQH
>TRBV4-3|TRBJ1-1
ASSHARQANTEAF
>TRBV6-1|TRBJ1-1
ASRPDSRNTEAF
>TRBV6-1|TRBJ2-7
ASSKSSGGGAEQY
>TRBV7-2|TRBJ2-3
ASSPRASTDTQY
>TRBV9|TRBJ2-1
ASSLNEGSGYNEQF
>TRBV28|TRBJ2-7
ASTSGSGGLIYEQY
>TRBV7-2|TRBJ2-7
ASSLTGGGTSYEQY
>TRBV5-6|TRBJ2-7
ASSRSPSRALYEQY
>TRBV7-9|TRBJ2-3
ASTLGSGTDTQY